This T cell receptor beta chain derives from a study of T cells in Graves' hyperthyroidism and ophthalmopathy. V trimming: 0 bases; J trimming: 6 bases; junction bases outside the gene matches: 2. CDR1 is MNHEY and CDR2 is SVGAGI in the germline V gene. CDR3 size: 14 residues. It was RNA transcripts that yielded the amplified TCR beta CDR3 regions. Carried out on the TCR CDR3, a first-round RT-PCR used the HTBI primer set. From the multiplex PCR reads, TCRdb called clonotypes with MiXCR, one entry per CDR3 protein. The sample shows under 350,000 distinct CDR3 sequences, 18% of them seen only once. Patients counted as stable if ophthalmopathy did not develop within 18 months. The PBMCs were sourced from fresh peripheral blood (10 ml).

The clonotype was recovered from a woman in her forties or fifties with Graves' hyperthyroidism. The chain combines TRBV6-5 with TRBJ2-7; 10 bases align to TRBD1. Sequenced material: blood. Written as DNA, the CDR3 is TGTGCCAGCAGTTACTCGGGGACAGGGGCCGAGCAGTACTTC. Its translation: CASSYSGTGAEQYF.